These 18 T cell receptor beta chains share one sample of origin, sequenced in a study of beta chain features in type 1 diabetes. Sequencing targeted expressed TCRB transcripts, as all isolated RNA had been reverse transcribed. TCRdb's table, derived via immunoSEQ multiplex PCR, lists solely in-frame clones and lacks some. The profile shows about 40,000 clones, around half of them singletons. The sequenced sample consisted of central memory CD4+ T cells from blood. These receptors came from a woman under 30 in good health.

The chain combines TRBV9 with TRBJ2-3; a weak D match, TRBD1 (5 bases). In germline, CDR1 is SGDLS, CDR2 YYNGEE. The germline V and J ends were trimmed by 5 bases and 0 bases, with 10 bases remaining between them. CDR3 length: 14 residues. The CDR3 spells CASSQAGSTDTQYF. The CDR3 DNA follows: TGTGCCAGCAGTCAGGCAGGGAGCACAGATACGCAGTATTTT.

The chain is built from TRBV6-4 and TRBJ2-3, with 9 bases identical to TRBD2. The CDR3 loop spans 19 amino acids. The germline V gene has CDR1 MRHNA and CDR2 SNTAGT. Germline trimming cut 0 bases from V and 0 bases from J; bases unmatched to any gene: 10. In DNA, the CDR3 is TGTGCCAGCAGTGACTCGACGGCGGGAGGGGTTAGGAGCACAGATACGCAGTATTTT. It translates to CASSDSTAGGVRSTDTQYF.

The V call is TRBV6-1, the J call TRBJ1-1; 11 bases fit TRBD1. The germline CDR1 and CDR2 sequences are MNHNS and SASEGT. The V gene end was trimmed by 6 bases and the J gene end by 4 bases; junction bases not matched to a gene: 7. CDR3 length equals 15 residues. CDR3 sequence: CASSLGQGGGTEAFF. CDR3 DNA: TGTGCCAGCAGCCTGGGACAGGGGGGCGGCACTGAAGCTTTCTTT.

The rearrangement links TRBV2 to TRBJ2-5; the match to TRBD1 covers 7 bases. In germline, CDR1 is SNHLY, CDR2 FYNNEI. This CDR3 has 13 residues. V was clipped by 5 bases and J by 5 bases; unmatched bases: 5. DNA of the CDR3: TGTGCCAGCAGTTCGACAGGGATGGAGACCCAGTACTTC. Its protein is CASSSTGMETQYF.

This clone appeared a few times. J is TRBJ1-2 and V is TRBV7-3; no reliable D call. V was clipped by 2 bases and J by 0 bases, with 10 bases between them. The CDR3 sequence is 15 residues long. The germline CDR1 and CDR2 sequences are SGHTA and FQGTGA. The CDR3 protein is CASSLGPTANYGYTF. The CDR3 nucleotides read TGTGCCAGCAGCTTAGGGCCCACAGCTAACTATGGCTACACCTTC.

The CDR3, as DNA: TGTGCCAGTAGTATAGAGGGCAGCCCCTACGAGCAGTACTTC. It codes for CASSIEGSPYEQYF. The V and J genes are TRBV19 and TRBJ2-7; unclear D gene. The V gene's germline CDR1 is LNHDA and CDR2 SQIVND (reference sequence). Trimming took 0 bases from V and 2 from J, leaving 8 bases between them. The CDR3 is made up of 14 amino acids.

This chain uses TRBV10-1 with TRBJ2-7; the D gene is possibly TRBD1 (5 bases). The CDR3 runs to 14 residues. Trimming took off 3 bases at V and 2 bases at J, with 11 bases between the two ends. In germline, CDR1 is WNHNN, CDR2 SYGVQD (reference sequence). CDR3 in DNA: TGCGCCAGCAGTGAAGCAGGGATGGCCTACGAGCAGTACTTC. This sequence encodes CASSEAGMAYEQYF.

The CDR3: CASTRTDPWTDNEQFF. The CDR3 nucleotides are TGTGCCAGTACCAGGACAGACCCGTGGACCGACAATGAGCAGTTCTTC. V usage is TRBV19 and J usage is TRBJ2-1; tentatively, D is TRBD1 (6 bases). Germline assignment: CDR1 LNHDA and CDR2 SQIVND (reference sequence). The length of the CDR3 is 16 residues. Trimming pared 7 bases from V and 5 bases from J, leaving 21 bases between.

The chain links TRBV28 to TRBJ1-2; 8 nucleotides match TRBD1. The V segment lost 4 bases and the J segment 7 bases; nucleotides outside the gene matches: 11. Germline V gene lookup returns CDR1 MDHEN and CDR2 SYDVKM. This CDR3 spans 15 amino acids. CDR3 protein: CASSSPGGRMFGYTF. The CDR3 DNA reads TGTGCCAGCAGTTCACCAGGGGGCAGAATGTTTGGCTACACCTTC.

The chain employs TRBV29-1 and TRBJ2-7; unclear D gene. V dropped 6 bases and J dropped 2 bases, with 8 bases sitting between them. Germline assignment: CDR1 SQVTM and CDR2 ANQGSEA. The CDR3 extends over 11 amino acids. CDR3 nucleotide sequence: TGCAGCGTCCTAGTGACCTACGAGCAGTACTTC. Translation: CSVLVTYEQYF.

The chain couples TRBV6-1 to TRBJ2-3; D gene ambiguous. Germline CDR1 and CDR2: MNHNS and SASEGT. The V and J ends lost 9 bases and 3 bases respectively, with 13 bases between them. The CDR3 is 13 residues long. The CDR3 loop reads CARSRSRTDTQYF. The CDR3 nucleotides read TGTGCCAGGTCTAGGAGTCGAACAGATACGCAGTATTTT.

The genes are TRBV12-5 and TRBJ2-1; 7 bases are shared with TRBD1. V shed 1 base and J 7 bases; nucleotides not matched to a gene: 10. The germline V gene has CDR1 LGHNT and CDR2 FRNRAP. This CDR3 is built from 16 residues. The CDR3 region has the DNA TGTGCTAGTGGTTTGGAAGACAGGGTGAGGGGGAATGAGCAGTTCTTC. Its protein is CASGLEDRVRGNEQFF.

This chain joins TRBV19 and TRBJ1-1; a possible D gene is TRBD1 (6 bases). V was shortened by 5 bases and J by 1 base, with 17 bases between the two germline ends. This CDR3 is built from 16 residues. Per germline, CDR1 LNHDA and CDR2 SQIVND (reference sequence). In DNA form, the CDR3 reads TGTGCCAGTAGTCCCACGCATTGGGGGCGGAACACTGAAGCTTTCTTT. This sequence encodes CASSPTHWGRNTEAFF.

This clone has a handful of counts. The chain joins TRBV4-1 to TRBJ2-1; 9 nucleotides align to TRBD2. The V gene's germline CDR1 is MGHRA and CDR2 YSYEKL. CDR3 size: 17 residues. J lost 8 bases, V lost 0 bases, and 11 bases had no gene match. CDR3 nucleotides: TGCGCCAGCAGCCAAGACGGGAGCAGCGGGGGGCCGGATGAGCAGTTCTTC. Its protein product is CASSQDGSSGGPDEQFF.

DNA of the CDR3: TGTGCCAGCAGCTTAGGGCCCCTCCAGGGGGGAATCGAGCAGTACTTC. Amino acid sequence: CASSLGPLQGGIEQYF. The rearrangement uses TRBV11-1 and TRBJ2-7, with D possibly being TRBD1 (7 bases). V gave up 1 base and J gave up 6 bases, with 19 bases separating them. From germline, CDR1 is SGHAT and CDR2 FQDESV (reference sequence). This CDR3 is 16 amino acids long.

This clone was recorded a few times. Here the CDR3 reads CASSLGIGQGETQYF. In nucleotides, the CDR3 is TGTGCCAGCAGCCTTGGGATCGGACAGGGAGAGACCCAGTACTTC. The V call is TRBV5-4, the J call TRBJ2-5; 8 nucleotides line up with TRBD1. Germline CDR1 is SGHNT and CDR2 is YYREEE (reference sequence). V dropped 4 bases and J dropped 4; count of bases not matched to a gene: 9. This CDR3 comprises 15 residues.

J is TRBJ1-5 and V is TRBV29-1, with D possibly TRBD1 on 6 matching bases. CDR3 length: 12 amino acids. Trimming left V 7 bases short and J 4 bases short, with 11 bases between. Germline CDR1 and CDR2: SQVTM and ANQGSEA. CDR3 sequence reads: CSAAGANQPQHF. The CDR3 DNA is TGCAGCGCTGCGGGGGCGAATCAGCCCCAGCATTTT.

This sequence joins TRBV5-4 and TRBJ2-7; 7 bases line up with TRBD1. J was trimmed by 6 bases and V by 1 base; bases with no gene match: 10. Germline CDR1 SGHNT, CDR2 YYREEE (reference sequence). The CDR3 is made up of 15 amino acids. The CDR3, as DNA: TGTGCCAGCAGCTTGCGACAGGGAGATGTGGGCGAGCAGTACTTC. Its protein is CASSLRQGDVGEQYF.